This T cell receptor beta chain was documented in a study of shared clonotypes between healthy human individuals. CD8 cells classed as naive were CD45RO-negative and positively selected for CCR7, excluding terminally differentiated effector memory CD45RA+ cells. Germline values: CDR1 MNHNS, CDR2 SASEGT. This CDR3 comprises 13 residues. V was clipped by 3 bases and J by 5 bases; unmatched bases: 4. The data were produced by immunoSEQ multiplex PCR, yet TCRdb's version contains in-frame clones alone and is incomplete. Of some 2,100,000 clones in the sample, 90% to 95% were seen once. Sample: naive CD8+ T cells from PBMCs. The chain carries TRBV6-1 and TRBJ2-7; the match to TRBD1 covers 7 bases. This sequence originates from a man younger than 35 in good health. Some clones in this sample may be carry-over from other donors' samples. The CDR3 spells CASSDRGRDEQYF. CDR3 DNA sequence: TGTGCCAGCAGTGATAGGGGGCGCGACGAGCAGTACTTC.